Listed below are T cell receptor beta chains from one sample, sequenced in a study of identical twins. MiXCR, applied by TCRdb to the 5' RACE reads, yields one record per CDR3 protein. The sample lists about 530,000 distinct CDR3 sequences; roughly 15% were seen once. The same data also went into a second study, on yellow fever vaccine responses in identical twins.

Sample: CD4+ T cells sorted from blood. The receptors derive from a young woman in good health. CDR3s include the opening cysteine and the closing phenylalanine or tryptophan. The D gene is left open where the match is weak. Size tells how often a clone was seen (once, few, many) or the class of an expanded clone, and some rows leave it out.

j_gene: TRBJ2-2; d_gene: NA; v_gene: TRBV20-1; abundance: few; CDR3nt: TGCAGTGCCCACCGCGGGGCCGGCGGGGAGCTGTTTTTT; CDR3aa: CSAHRGAGGELFF
j_gene: TRBJ2-2; d_gene: NA; v_gene: TRBV12-3/TRBV12-4; abundance: NA; CDR3nt: TGTGCCAGCAGTTTAGTGCGAGGGGGCACCGGGGAGCTGTTTTTT; CDR3aa: CASSLVRGGTGELFF
j_gene: TRBJ1-4; d_gene: NA; v_gene: TRBV12-5; abundance: NA; CDR3nt: TGTGCTAGCTCGGGGCCTAATGAAAAACTGTTTTTT; CDR3aa: CASSGPNEKLFF
j_gene: TRBJ1-2; d_gene: TRBD1; v_gene: TRBV2; abundance: NA; CDR3nt: TGTGCCAGCAGGAGGGGACAGTCCTATGGCTACACCTTC; CDR3aa: CASRRGQSYGYTF
j_gene: TRBJ2-1; d_gene: NA; v_gene: TRBV24-1; abundance: NA; CDR3nt: TGTGCCACCAAGAACGCCAGGGCTGAGCAGTTCTTC; CDR3aa: CATKNARAEQFF
j_gene: TRBJ2-3; d_gene: NA; v_gene: TRBV12-3/TRBV12-4; abundance: many; CDR3nt: TGTGCCAGCAGCCCCGGGACTGGAACTAGCACAGATACGCAGTATTTT; CDR3aa: CASSPGTGTSTDTQYF
j_gene: TRBJ2-7; d_gene: NA; v_gene: TRBV2; abundance: NA; CDR3nt: TGTGCCAGCAGTGAAGCGGGTGACCCCTACGAGCAGTACTTC; CDR3aa: CASSEAGDPYEQYF
j_gene: TRBJ1-1; d_gene: TRBD1; v_gene: TRBV7-9; abundance: few; CDR3nt: TGTGCCAGCAGCTGGACAGGGGTTTTTGACACTGAAGCTTTCTTT; CDR3aa: CASSWTGVFDTEAFF
j_gene: TRBJ2-2; d_gene: TRBD2; v_gene: TRBV7-6; abundance: few; CDR3nt: TGTGCCAGCAGCCCACTAGCGTATGGCGGGGAGCTGTTTTTT; CDR3aa: CASSPLAYGGELFF
j_gene: TRBJ2-5; d_gene: TRBD1; v_gene: TRBV27; abundance: few; CDR3nt: TGTGCCAGCAGTCTGGGACAGGGGAGGGGAGAGACCCAGTACTTC; CDR3aa: CASSLGQGRGETQYF
j_gene: TRBJ1-2; d_gene: NA; v_gene: TRBV10-3; abundance: few; CDR3nt: TGTGCCATCAGTGAGGGGCTAGGGGGCTACACCTTC; CDR3aa: CAISEGLGGYTF
j_gene: TRBJ1-1; d_gene: NA; v_gene: TRBV5-1; abundance: NA; CDR3nt: TGCGCCAGCAGCTTAGTCGGAGAGAACACTGAAGCTTTCTTT; CDR3aa: CASSLVGENTEAFF
j_gene: TRBJ1-3; d_gene: NA; v_gene: TRBV12-3/TRBV12-4; abundance: NA; CDR3nt: TGTGCCATCGGACAGCACGGAAACACCATATATTTT; CDR3aa: CAIGQHGNTIYF
j_gene: TRBJ2-7; d_gene: TRBD2; v_gene: TRBV20-1; abundance: few; CDR3nt: TGCAGTGCTGGTCGGGCTAGCGGGACTTCGTACGAGCAGTACTTC; CDR3aa: CSAGRASGTSYEQYF
j_gene: TRBJ1-2; d_gene: NA; v_gene: TRBV5-1; abundance: few; CDR3nt: TGCGCCAGCAGCCGCACAGCAGGTGCCCCCAACTATGGCTACACCTTC; CDR3aa: CASSRTAGAPNYGYTF
j_gene: TRBJ2-7; d_gene: NA; v_gene: TRBV14; abundance: NA; CDR3nt: TGTGCCAGCACTGAGCAGTACTTC; CDR3aa: CASTEQYF
j_gene: TRBJ2-7; d_gene: NA; v_gene: TRBV2; abundance: NA; CDR3nt: TGTGCCATCTTGGACATCCAAACCTACGAGCAGTACTTC; CDR3aa: CAILDIQTYEQYF
j_gene: TRBJ2-7; d_gene: TRBD2; v_gene: TRBV20-1; abundance: few; CDR3nt: TGCAGTGTGGCGCGGGAGTCATACGAGCAGTACTTC; CDR3aa: CSVARESYEQYF
j_gene: TRBJ2-5; d_gene: NA; v_gene: TRBV3-1; abundance: few; CDR3nt: TGTGCCAGCAGCCAAGACCAGGAGGAGACCCAGTACTTC; CDR3aa: CASSQDQEETQYF
j_gene: TRBJ2-7; d_gene: NA; v_gene: TRBV20-1; abundance: few; CDR3nt: TGCAGTGCCCCAGGCGGGCGTTACGAGCAGTACTTC; CDR3aa: CSAPGGRYEQYF
j_gene: TRBJ2-1; d_gene: TRBD1; v_gene: TRBV12-3/TRBV12-4; abundance: few; CDR3nt: TGTGCCAGCGCAAAGAGGACAGGGAGAATTGAGCAGTTCTTC; CDR3aa: CASAKRTGRIEQFF
j_gene: TRBJ1-6; d_gene: NA; v_gene: TRBV25-1; abundance: NA; CDR3nt: TGTGCCAGCGGAATTGAGGGGGAGAATTCACCCCTCCACTTT; CDR3aa: CASGIEGENSPLHF
j_gene: TRBJ2-6; d_gene: NA; v_gene: TRBV7-9; abundance: once; CDR3nt: TGTGCCAGCAGCCGGGACTGGTCCTCTGGGGCCAACGTCCTGACTTTC; CDR3aa: CASSRDWSSGANVLTF
j_gene: TRBJ2-5; d_gene: NA; v_gene: TRBV7-9; abundance: NA; CDR3nt: TGTGCCAGCAGCCAACCCGGGGGGCTAAAAGAGACCCAGTACTTC; CDR3aa: CASSQPGGLKETQYF
j_gene: TRBJ1-5; d_gene: TRBD1; v_gene: TRBV12-3/TRBV12-4; abundance: few; CDR3nt: TGTGCCAGCAGCCCTCGGACAGGGGGCGTTCAGCCCCAGCATTTT; CDR3aa: CASSPRTGGVQPQHF
j_gene: TRBJ2-1; d_gene: NA; v_gene: TRBV12-3/TRBV12-4; abundance: many; CDR3nt: TGTGCCAGCACCTTAGGGGGTGAGCAGTTCTTC; CDR3aa: CASTLGGEQFF
j_gene: TRBJ1-1; d_gene: NA; v_gene: TRBV6-5; abundance: few; CDR3nt: TGTGCCAGCAGTTACACGGGACCCACAAACACTGAAGCTTTCTTT; CDR3aa: CASSYTGPTNTEAFF